The entry below describes one TCR beta chain. The sample is drawn from a study of blood T cells in healthy people across ages. A second PCR, run for about 7 to 11 cycles, used a sample-barcoded 5' primer plus a J-beta primer mix. TCRdb re-called the 5' RACE reads with MiXCR, one entry per CDR3 protein. The sample contains some 1,000,000 distinct CDR3 sequences, about 23% of which appear only once. CDR3 size: 13 residues. Trimming left V 5 bases short and J 8 bases short, with 16 bases between. Germline loops: CDR1 DFQATT, CDR2 SNEGSKA (reference sequence). These same records also appear under a second study, on T cells of mothers and their children.

The sample was blood. This sequence joins TRBV20-1 and TRBJ2-1, with D possibly matching TRBD2 (6 bases). The source of this sequence is a girl aged 2 to 10 in good health. The CDR3: CSAFLATLDEQFF. In nucleotides, the CDR3 is TGCAGTGCTTTCCTAGCGACCCTGGATGAGCAGTTCTTC.